The entry that follows covers one TCR beta chain sequence. This CDR3 has 18 amino acids. Trimming cost V 7 bases and J 2 bases, with 25 bases left between them. CDR1 is SGHRS, CDR2 YFSETQ, per germline. Per the study methods: The authors estimated nucleated cell counts from reference gene primer amplification. The table came from immunoSEQ multiplex PCR; TCRdb's copy has only in-frame clones and leaves some out. V, J and clone size reflect that table, while D and trimming were determined from the DNA. Among about 140,000 clones listed, about 80% were seen once. The data originate from a study of blood T cell repertoires in COVID-19. Looking at the study overall: COVID-19 samples collected from the United States, Italy and Spain covered acute and convalescent phases.

J is TRBJ1-3 and V is TRBV5-1, with D possibly matching TRBD1 (5 bases). This clonotype was obtained from a human donor in a cohort sampled during active COVID-19. Material for sequencing was peripheral blood. CDR3 bases: TGCGCCAGCTCGAGAGGAGACAGTTTTAATACCCCTGGAAACACCATATATTTT. Protein: CASSRGDSFNTPGNTIYF.